The present TCR beta chain was sequenced within a study of radiation and T cells in renal cell carcinoma. Study-wide background: Nephrectomy followed 15 Gy stereotactic body radiation by 4 weeks.

Assay: immunoSEQ multiplex PCR; the TCRdb copy retains only in-frame clones and omits some. The sample holds about 130,000 clones; roughly 80% are singletons and the top ten take about 3%. Time point meaning: baseline pretreatment blood. The treatment: 15 Gy SBRT to primary tumor, nephrectomy 4 weeks later. Whole-study findings and limits: Top tumor clonotypes rose in blood 2 weeks post-radiation, then contracted.

About this clone: The target antigen is unknown.

The CDR3 loop spans 14 amino acids. Germline lookup yields CDR1 KGHSH and CDR2 LQKENI. V lost 3 bases and J lost 7, with 15 bases in between. This specimen was blood, taken from a patient whose treatment included radiotherapy and nephrectomy. This TCR derives from a woman aged 55-75 years with renal cell carcinoma. This rearrangement joins TRBV18 to TRBJ1-1; no clear D gene. The CDR3 reads CASSPTDGPVEAFF. As DNA, the CDR3 is TGTGCCAGCTCACCCACGGACGGCCCCGTTGAAGCTTTCTTT.